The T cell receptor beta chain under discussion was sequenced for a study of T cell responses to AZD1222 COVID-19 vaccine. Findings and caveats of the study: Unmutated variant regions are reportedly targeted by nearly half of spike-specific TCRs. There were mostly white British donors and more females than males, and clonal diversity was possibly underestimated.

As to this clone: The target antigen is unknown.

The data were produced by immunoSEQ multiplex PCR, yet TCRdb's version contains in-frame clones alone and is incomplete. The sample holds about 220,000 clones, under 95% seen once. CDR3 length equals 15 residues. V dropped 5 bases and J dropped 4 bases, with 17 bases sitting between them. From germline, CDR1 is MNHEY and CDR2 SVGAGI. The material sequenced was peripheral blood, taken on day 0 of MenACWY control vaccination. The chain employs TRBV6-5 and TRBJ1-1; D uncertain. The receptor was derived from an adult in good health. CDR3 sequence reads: CASSPAAAVLTEAFF. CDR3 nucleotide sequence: TGTGCCAGCAGTCCAGCGGCGGCCGTGCTCACTGAAGCTTTCTTT.